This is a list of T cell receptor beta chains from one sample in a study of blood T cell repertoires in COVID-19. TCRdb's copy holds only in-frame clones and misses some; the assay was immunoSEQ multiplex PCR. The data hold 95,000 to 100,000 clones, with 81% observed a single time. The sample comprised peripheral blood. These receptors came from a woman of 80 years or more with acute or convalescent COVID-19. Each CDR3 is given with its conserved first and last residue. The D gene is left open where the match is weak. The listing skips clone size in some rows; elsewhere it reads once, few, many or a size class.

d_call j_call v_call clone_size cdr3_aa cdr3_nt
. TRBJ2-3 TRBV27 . CASSPKGSGTLRDTQYF TGTGCCAGCAGTCCCAAGGGGTCCGGGACTCTACGTGATACGCAGTATTTT
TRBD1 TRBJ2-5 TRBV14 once CASSLRDRAAETQYF TGTGCCAGCAGCCTGCGTGACAGGGCGGCAGAGACCCAGTACTTC
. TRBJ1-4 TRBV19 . CASSIWETNEKLFF TGTGCCAGTAGTATCTGGGAGACTAATGAAAAACTGTTTTTT
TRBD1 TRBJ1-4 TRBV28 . CASSSPGQGFEKLFF TGTGCCAGCAGTTCTCCCGGACAGGGTTTCGAAAAACTGTTTTTT
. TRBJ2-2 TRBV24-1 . CATSDLDRGGTGELFF TGTGCCACCAGTGATTTGGACAGGGGAGGGACCGGGGAGCTGTTTTTT
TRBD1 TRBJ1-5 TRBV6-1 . CASSGGTGASVQQPQHF TGTGCCAGCAGTGGGGGGACAGGGGCTTCAGTCCAGCAGCCCCAGCATTTT
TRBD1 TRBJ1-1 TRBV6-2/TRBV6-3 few CASSRTGATEAFF TGTGCCAGCAGCCGGACAGGGGCCACTGAAGCTTTCTTT
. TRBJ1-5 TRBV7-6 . CASSLEVGSNQPQHF TGTGCCAGCAGCTTAGAAGTGGGCAGCAATCAGCCCCAGCATTTT
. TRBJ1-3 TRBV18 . CASSPAQTISGNTIYF TGTGCCAGCTCACCCGCACAGACGATCTCTGGAAACACCATATATTTT
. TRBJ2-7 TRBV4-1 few CASSQQTTSYEQYF TGCGCCAGCAGCCAACAAACTACCTCCTACGAGCAGTACTTC
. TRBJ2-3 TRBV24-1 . CATSDSTDTQYF TGTGCCACCTCCGACAGTACAGATACGCAGTATTTT
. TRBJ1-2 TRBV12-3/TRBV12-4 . CASSDSYYGYTF TGTGCCAGCAGCGACAGTTACTATGGCTACACCTTC
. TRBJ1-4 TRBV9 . CASSVGQNEKLFF TGTGCCAGCAGCGTAGGGCAGAATGAAAAACTGTTTTTT